These T cell receptor beta chains were read from a single sample in a study of CD8+ T cells in alopecia areata. Assay used: immunoSEQ multiplex PCR; TCRdb lists only in-frame clones, some missing. This sample has roughly 200,000 clones; 55% to 70% occur once, and the top ten carry approximately 3.5%. The sample in question was CD4+ T cells sorted from blood, obtained at week 4, from a patient treated with tofacitinib. Receptors were obtained from a human donor with alopecia areata. The CDR3 runs from the conserved cysteine through the conserved F or W. A D gene is named only where the DNA matches it firmly. Size is stated for part of the rows, as once, few or many counts, or as a class when the clone is expanded.

v_call	j_call	clone_size	d_call	cdr3_nt	cdr3_aa
TRBV7-2	TRBJ2-5	.	TRBD2	TGTGCCAGCAGCCGGACTAGCGGGGGCCAACAAGAGACCCAGTACTTC	CASSRTSGGQQETQYF
TRBV29-1	TRBJ2-7	.	.	TGCAGCGCCGGTCGTCGGGACGGCGAGCAGTACTTC	CSAGRRDGEQYF
TRBV6-6	TRBJ2-5	.	TRBD2	TGTGCCAGCACCCCAGCGGGGGGGCAGGAGACCCAGTACTTC	CASTPAGGQETQYF
TRBV11-2	TRBJ1-1	once	.	TGTGCCAGCAGCTTAGACAGGGCCACTGAAGCTTTCTTT	CASSLDRATEAFF
TRBV5-1	TRBJ2-5	few	TRBD1	TGCGCCAGCAGCGAGGGGCGGACAGGGGTTCGGCAAGAGACCCAGTACTTC	CASSEGRTGVRQETQYF
TRBV7-2	TRBJ1-2	few	.	TGTGCCAGCAGCTTATATGTAGACTATGGCTACACCTTC	CASSLYVDYGYTF
TRBV9	TRBJ2-7	.	TRBD2	TGTGCCAGCGGGAGCGGGACTAGCGATACCGAGCAGTACTTC	CASGSGTSDTEQYF
TRBV23-1	TRBJ1-4	few	TRBD1	TGCGCCAGCAGTCCCGGACAGGGAAATGAAAAACTGTTTTTT	CASSPGQGNEKLFF
TRBV7-2	TRBJ1-1	.	.	TGTGCCAGCAGCTTAGGGCTGGGGACTGAAGCTTTCTTT	CASSLGLGTEAFF
TRBV30	TRBJ1-6	.	.	TGTGCCTGGAGTGTTGCAGGGTATGGTTCACCCCTCCACTTT	CAWSVAGYGSPLHF
TRBV4-1	TRBJ1-6	few	.	TGCGCCAGCAGCCCGCTCGCGTCACCCCTCCACTTT	CASSPLASPLHF
TRBV7-2	TRBJ2-1	.	TRBD1	TGTGCCAGCAGCCGAAACACAGGGGGCGCATCCAATGAGCAGTTCTTC	CASSRNTGGASNEQFF
TRBV5-1	TRBJ2-7	.	TRBD1	TGCGCCAGCGGTCGACAGGGCGCCGAGCAGTACTTC	CASGRQGAEQYF
TRBV15	TRBJ2-7	.	TRBD2	TGTGCCACCAGCAGACTCACTAGCGGGGGGGCCCTCGAGCAGTACTTC	CATSRLTSGGALEQYF
TRBV7-2	TRBJ2-3	few	.	TGTGCCAGCAGCTTGAGGACACGTGATACGCAGTATTTT	CASSLRTRDTQYF
TRBV5-1	TRBJ2-2	.	TRBD2	TGCGCCAGCAGCTGGAAACCCTCCGGGACTAGAACCGGGGAGCTGTTTTTT	CASSWKPSGTRTGELFF
TRBV29-1	TRBJ1-1	.	TRBD1	TGCAGCGTATCAGGGGGCGGGAACACTGAAGCTTTCTTT	CSVSGGGNTEAFF
TRBV29-1	TRBJ1-1	.	.	TGCAGCGTTGATGGCTTAGAAAATGGAGGGATCACTGAAGCTTTCTTT	CSVDGLENGGITEAFF
TRBV6-5	TRBJ1-5	.	.	TGTGCCAGCACTCAGGGCAGTCAGCCCCAGCATTTT	CASTQGSQPQHF
TRBV18	TRBJ2-6	.	.	TGTGCCAGCTCACCCGGCAGGGACAACGTCCTGACTTTC	CASSPGRDNVLTF
TRBV10-3	TRBJ2-1	.	.	TGTGCCATCAGTCAAAAAGTGGGGTCCAATGAGCAGTTCTTC	CAISQKVGSNEQFF
TRBV5-1	TRBJ2-2	.	TRBD1	TGCGCCAGCAGCTTGACAGGGGATTACGGCGGGGAGCTGTTTTTT	CASSLTGDYGGELFF
TRBV7-9	TRBJ1-4	few	.	TGTGCCAGCAGCCCCCAGGGGATAGAGGAAAAACTGTTTTTT	CASSPQGIEEKLFF
TRBV4-3	TRBJ2-2	.	.	TGCGCCAGCAGCCAAGGTGTGGCCGGGGAGCTGTTTTTT	CASSQGVAGELFF
TRBV19	TRBJ2-3	few	TRBD2	TGTGCCAGTCGAGGTCGGCTAGCGGGGGGGCCGGGGGATACGCAGTATTTT	CASRGRLAGGPGDTQYF
TRBV6-5	TRBJ2-3	.	.	TGTGCCAGCAGTTACTCGTGGGGGCGGGCCACAGATACGCAGTATTTT	CASSYSWGRATDTQYF
TRBV29-1	TRBJ1-1	.	.	TGCAGCACGTGGACTGTGGGGGACACTGAAGCTTTCTTT	CSTWTVGDTEAFF
TRBV4-2	TRBJ2-7	.	.	TGTGCCAGCAGCCAAGAGGTCAGTACGTACGAGCAGTACTTC	CASSQEVSTYEQYF
TRBV2	TRBJ1-2	.	.	TGTGCCAGCAGCCCCGACGCCAACTATGGCTACACCTTC	CASSPDANYGYTF
TRBV25-1	TRBJ2-7	.	TRBD1	TGTGCCAGCAGTGAAAGGTTCGGGACAGGGGGTGTCGAGCAGTACTTC	CASSERFGTGGVEQYF
TRBV29-1	TRBJ2-3	.	.	TGCAGCGTTGCAGCGGGTCAGGGGGCAGATACGCAGTATTTT	CSVAAGQGADTQYF
TRBV4-1	TRBJ2-5	.	.	TGCGCCAGCAGCCGGTCGACTATCCAAGAGACCCAGTACTTC	CASSRSTIQETQYF
TRBV6-1	TRBJ1-4	.	.	TGTGCCAGCATGGGGACTGGAAGTAATGAAAAACTGTTTTTT	CASMGTGSNEKLFF
TRBV5-1	TRBJ2-5	.	.	TGCGCCAGCAGCTTGGCCGGGGCGCAAGAGACCCAGTACTTC	CASSLAGAQETQYF
TRBV7-9	TRBJ2-1	few	.	TGTGCCAGCAGCTCCGCAGGGTACAATGAGCAGTTCTTC	CASSSAGYNEQFF
TRBV7-2	TRBJ2-5	.	.	TGTGCCAGCAGCTTAGGTCCGAGGGGGACCCAGTACTTC	CASSLGPRGTQYF
TRBV30	TRBJ2-7	once	TRBD2	TGTGCCTGGAGGAGGGTAGCGGGGGGATACGAGCAGTACTTC	CAWRRVAGGYEQYF
TRBV4-1	TRBJ1-5	.	.	TGCGCCAGCAGCCAGCTCCTCGACAGGACAACGCCCCAGCATTTT	CASSQLLDRTTPQHF
TRBV2	TRBJ2-5	few	TRBD1	TGTGCCAGCAGTGATGACAGGGTTCGAGAGACCCAGTACTTC	CASSDDRVRETQYF
TRBV9	TRBJ1-6	.	.	TGTGCCAGCAGCGTAGAAGGGTATTCACCCCTCCACTTT	CASSVEGYSPLHF
TRBV7-2	TRBJ1-5	.	TRBD1	TGTGCCAGCAGCCCGGGAGGGGGCGGTGGAAATCAGCCCCAGCATTTT	CASSPGGGGGNQPQHF
TRBV7-2	TRBJ1-1	.	.	TGTGCCAGCAGCTTATCTCCCCAACTAAAGCACGCGACAGAAGCTTTCTTT	CASSLSPQLKHATEAFF
TRBV27	TRBJ2-3	few	TRBD1	TGTGCCAGCAATGACAGGGGAGGAAACACAGATACGCAGTATTTT	CASNDRGGNTDTQYF
TRBV4-1	TRBJ1-5	.	.	TGCGCCAGCAGCCAAGACAGGGGCTTGAATCAGCCCCAGCATTTT	CASSQDRGLNQPQHF
TRBV7-2	TRBJ2-7	.	.	TGTGCCAGCAGTTTTGCCCAAACAGGCTACGAGCAGTACTTC	CASSFAQTGYEQYF
TRBV7-9	TRBJ1-2	.	.	TGTGCCAGCAGCTCGATACTGGGCTACACCTTC	CASSSILGYTF
TRBV29-1	TRBJ1-1	few	.	TGCAGCGTTGTTCAGAAGCTAGCCAGCCAAGCTTTCTTT	CSVVQKLASQAFF
TRBV7-2	TRBJ2-1	.	.	TGTGCCAGCAGCTTAACCCCCGGTAATGAGCAGTTCTTC	CASSLTPGNEQFF